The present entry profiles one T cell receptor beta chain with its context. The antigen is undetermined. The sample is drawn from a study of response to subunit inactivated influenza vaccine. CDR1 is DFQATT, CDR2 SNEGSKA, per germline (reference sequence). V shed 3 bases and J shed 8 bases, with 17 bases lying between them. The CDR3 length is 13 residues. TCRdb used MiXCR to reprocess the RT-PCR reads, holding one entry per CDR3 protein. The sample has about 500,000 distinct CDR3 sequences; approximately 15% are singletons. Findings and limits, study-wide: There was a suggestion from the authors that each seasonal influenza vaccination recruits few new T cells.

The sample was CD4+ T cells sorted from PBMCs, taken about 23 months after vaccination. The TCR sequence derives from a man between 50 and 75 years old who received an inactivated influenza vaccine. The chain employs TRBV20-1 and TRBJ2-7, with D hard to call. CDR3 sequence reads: CSASQDSRLKQYF. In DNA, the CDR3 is TGCAGTGCTAGTCAGGATTCCAGACTTAAGCAGTACTTC.